This is a list of T cell receptor beta chains from one sample in a study of vaccination and CD4 T cells after COVID-19. Antigen specificity for these receptors is unknown. TCRdb processed the PCR reads anew with MiXCR; each CDR3 protein has one entry. Of just under 20,000 distinct CDR3 sequences in the sample, approximately 26% were seen once. Sequences were obtained from cultured CD4+ T cells from blood. The origin of the receptors is a human donor with COVID-19. The CDR3 runs from the conserved cysteine through the conserved F or W. The D gene is left open where the match is weak. Rows give clone size only sometimes, using once, few, many, or a class for an expanded clone.

TRBJ1-5 few - TRBV19 TGTGCCAGTAGTATAGTTGGGGAGGCCAATCAGCCCCAGCATTTT CASSIVGEANQPQHF
TRBJ1-4 - - TRBV19 TGTGCCAGTAGTATACCACCGGGGGGACACAATGGTGAAAAACTGTTTTTT CASSIPPGGHNGEKLFF
TRBJ1-1 few TRBD1 TRBV5-1 TGCGCCAGCAGAGACGGGACAGGGGAAGCTTTCTTT CASRDGTGEAFF
TRBJ2-7 - - TRBV12-3/TRBV12-4 TGTGCCAGCAGTTCCGGGACGATCTCCTACGAGCAGTACTTC CASSSGTISYEQYF
TRBJ2-7 - TRBD1 TRBV6-5 TGTGCCAGCAGTTACTCGACGGTTGGGACAGGTCCCTACGAGCAGTACTTC CASSYSTVGTGPYEQYF
TRBJ1-4 - - TRBV9 TGTGCCAGCAGCCCAAGATCGGACGGTGAAAAACTGTTTTTT CASSPRSDGEKLFF
TRBJ2-7 - TRBD2 TRBV7-2 TGTGCCAGCAGCTTCATGTCTAGCGGGAGGGCCGAGTACTACGAGCAGTACTTC CASSFMSSGRAEYYEQYF
TRBJ2-7 few TRBD1 TRBV7-9 TGTGCCAGCAGGCTAGGACAGGGTACCTACGAGCAGTACTTC CASRLGQGTYEQYF
TRBJ1-2 - TRBD1 TRBV5-4 TGTGCCAGCAGCTTGATGACAGGGGATGGCTACACCTTC CASSLMTGDGYTF
TRBJ1-1 - - TRBV19 TGTGCCAGTAGTACGACGGGGGGAAGGACTGAAGCTTTCTTT CASSTTGGRTEAFF
TRBJ2-5 few TRBD2 TRBV30 TGTGCCTGGAGCCGACCCCAAGCGGGACGATGGACCCAGTACTTC CAWSRPQAGRWTQYF
TRBJ2-5 few TRBD2 TRBV5-1 TGCGCCAGCAGCTTGTGGGCGGGGGAAGGAGAGACCCAGTACTTC CASSLWAGEGETQYF
TRBJ2-3 - TRBD1 TRBV12-3/TRBV12-4 TGTGCCAGCACCCCACACAGGGGGTTAAGAGATACGCAGTATTTT CASTPHRGLRDTQYF
TRBJ2-5 - TRBD2 TRBV20-1 TGCAGTGCCCCCGGACTAGCGGGGGCGGAGACCCAGTACTTC CSAPGLAGAETQYF
TRBJ2-7 - - TRBV7-6 TGTGCCAGCAGCTCCGAGGGGAGTTTTTTCTGGCCCCAGTACTTC CASSSEGSFFWPQYF
TRBJ1-6 few - TRBV29-1 TGCAGCGTTCGAAAGGACAGCCATAATTCACCCCTCCACTTT CSVRKDSHNSPLHF
TRBJ2-1 - - TRBV6-1 TGTGCCAGCAGTGACCAAGGTAGGGGGGTCAATGAGCAGTTCTTC CASSDQGRGVNEQFF
TRBJ2-2 few - TRBV19 TGTGCCAGCCGTTCTGGACAATCGAACACCGGGGAGCTGTTTTTT CASRSGQSNTGELFF
TRBJ1-6 few - TRBV7-6 TGTGCCAGCAGCTTATACCAGGGGAGGAATTCACCCCTCCACTTT CASSLYQGRNSPLHF
TRBJ2-4 few - TRBV2 TGTGCCAGCAGAGACCGGGACACCCTAAACATTCAGTACTTC CASRDRDTLNIQYF
TRBJ1-5 - - TRBV7-9 TGTGCCAGCAGCTCCCTGCAGCATTTT CASSSLQHF
TRBJ1-2 few TRBD1 TRBV18 TGTGCCAGCTCACCACCGGGACAGGGGGCGGAGAATGGCTACACCTTC CASSPPGQGAENGYTF
TRBJ1-2 few - TRBV18 TGTGCCAGCTCACCACGAGACTATGGCTACACCTTC CASSPRDYGYTF
TRBJ2-1 - - TRBV12-3/TRBV12-4 TGTGCCAGCGGGGGGTGGGACAATGAGCAGTTCTTC CASGGWDNEQFF
TRBJ2-5 few TRBD2 TRBV30 TGTGCCTGGGGGGAGGGGGAGACCCAGTACTTC CAWGEGETQYF
TRBJ2-7 few TRBD1 TRBV27 TGTGCCAGCAGACCCGGGACAGGGTCTAGAGAGCAGTACTTC CASRPGTGSREQYF
TRBJ2-2 once TRBD1 TRBV11-1 TGTGCCAGCAGCTCCGGACAGGGCTTGGGGCCCGGGGAGCTGTTTTTT CASSSGQGLGPGELFF
TRBJ1-2 - - TRBV11-2 TGTGCCAGCAGCTTAGATCTACAGGGCTGGAGCTATGGCTACACCTTC CASSLDLQGWSYGYTF
TRBJ1-5 few - TRBV28 TGTGCCAGCAGAGGGGGACGGTCGAATAGCAATCAGCCCCAGCATTTT CASRGGRSNSNQPQHF